Listed below are T cell receptor beta chains from one sample, sequenced in a study of T cell changes during pregnancy in multiple sclerosis. The table came from immunoSEQ multiplex PCR; TCRdb's copy has only in-frame clones and leaves some out. The table shows about 89,000 clones, with about 94% occurring only once. Source: peripheral blood, taken in the third trimester of pregnancy. All receptors derive from a female donor with multiple sclerosis, enrolled in a pregnancy study. CDR3s include the opening cysteine and the closing phenylalanine or tryptophan. Each record gives: clone size, D gene, V gene, J gene, CDR3 protein, CDR3 DNA. D genes are given only for firm matches. Clone size is shown for a subset of rows, as once, few, many or a class of expanded clone.

once	TRBD2	TRBV29-1	TRBJ2-3	CSVGSGSSADTQYF	TGCAGCGTTGGGAGCGGGAGTAGTGCAGATACGCAGTATTTT
-	-	TRBV5-1	TRBJ2-5	CASSLEPGVAQETQYF	TGCGCCAGCAGCTTGGAGCCAGGGGTGGCCCAAGAGACCCAGTACTTC
-	TRBD1	TRBV27	TRBJ2-1	CASSSRDRGIYEQFF	TGTGCCAGCAGTTCCCGGGACAGGGGGATCTATGAGCAGTTCTTC
-	TRBD1	TRBV23-1	TRBJ2-2	CASSQLPRGLPTRVFF	TGCGCCAGCAGTCAACTACCCAGGGGGCTACCGACTAGGGTGTTTTTT
-	-	TRBV7-9	TRBJ1-1	CASSVRGSTEAFF	TGTGCCAGCAGCGTCAGGGGTTCCACTGAAGCTTTCTTT
-	TRBD2	TRBV2	TRBJ2-4	CASSELAGDFAKNIQYF	TGTGCCAGCAGTGAACTAGCGGGAGATTTTGCCAAAAACATTCAGTACTTC
-	TRBD1	TRBV6-5	TRBJ2-3	CASSPWDSNTDTQYF	TGTGCCAGCAGTCCTTGGGACAGTAACACAGATACGCAGTATTTT
-	-	TRBV7-9	TRBJ1-1	CASSLGVGSSGRSFF	TGTGCCAGCAGCTTAGGCGTGGGGAGCTCCGGTCGGTCTTTCTTT
-	-	TRBV5-1	TRBJ2-5	CASSILDGSRETQYF	TGCGCCAGCAGCATCCTCGATGGTTCTAGGGAGACCCAGTACTTC
once	-	TRBV30	TRBJ2-3	CAWSKAGTQYF	TGTGCCTGGAGTAAGGCGGGTACGCAGTATTTT
-	-	TRBV19	TRBJ2-1	CASSIGGNYNEQFF	TGTGCCAGTAGTATCGGCGGGAACTACAATGAGCAGTTCTTC
-	TRBD2	TRBV7-2	TRBJ2-3	CASSPLAGGPTQYF	TGTGCCAGCAGCCCTCTTGCGGGAGGGCCTACGCAGTATTTT
-	TRBD1	TRBV28	TRBJ1-2	CASSLYATGWFGYTF	TGTGCCAGCAGTTTATACGCGACAGGGTGGTTTGGCTACACCTTC
-	-	TRBV28	TRBJ1-2	CASRPTGQGYGYTF	TGTGCCAGCAGACCAACAGGGCAAGGCTATGGCTACACCTTC
-	-	TRBV7-8	TRBJ2-1	CASSFPDNEQFF	TGTGCCAGCAGCTTTCCCGACAATGAGCAGTTCTTC
-	-	TRBV5-1	TRBJ2-6	CASSLAPFSGANVLTF	TGCGCCAGCAGCTTAGCCCCTTTCTCTGGGGCCAACGTCCTGACTTTC
once	TRBD2	TRBV27	TRBJ2-1	CASSLPALAGGPYEQFF	TGTGCCAGCAGTTTACCCGCCCTAGCGGGAGGGCCGTATGAGCAGTTCTTC
-	TRBD1	TRBV7-9	TRBJ1-1	CASSGLTGAGAEAFF	TGTGCCAGCAGCGGACTGACAGGGGCGGGCGCTGAAGCTTTCTTT
once	TRBD2	TRBV30	TRBJ2-1	CAWRPLAGGYNEQFF	TGTGCCTGGAGGCCTCTAGCGGGAGGCTACAATGAGCAGTTCTTC
-	-	TRBV4-1	TRBJ2-1	CASSQAYNEQFF	TGCGCCAGCAGCCAGGCATACAATGAGCAGTTCTTC
once	TRBD1	TRBV2	TRBJ2-5	CASSRDSQETQYF	TGTGCCAGCAGTCGGGACAGTCAAGAGACCCAGTACTTC
-	TRBD1	TRBV5-1	TRBJ1-5	CASSRDGTGNQPQHF	TGCGCCAGCAGCCGGGACGGGACAGGCAATCAGCCCCAGCATTTT
-	TRBD2	TRBV5-4	TRBJ2-7	CASSSLAGSAPYEQYF	TGTGCCAGCAGCTCACTAGCGGGTTCTGCCCCTTACGAGCAGTACTTC
-	-	TRBV5-8	TRBJ1-5	CASSFMGLGGNQPQHF	TGTGCCAGCAGCTTTATGGGCCTCGGCGGGAATCAGCCCCAGCATTTT
-	TRBD1	TRBV4-2	TRBJ2-7	CASSLYGQGPFGEQYF	TGTGCCAGCAGCCTTTACGGACAGGGGCCCTTCGGGGAGCAGTACTTC
-	-	TRBV7-6	TRBJ2-2	CASSLAQGGTRELFF	TGTGCCAGCAGCTTAGCCCAGGGTGGCACCAGGGAGCTGTTTTTT
-	TRBD1	TRBV7-9	TRBJ1-2	CASSPGTGYGYTF	TGTGCCAGCAGCCCCGGGACAGGGTATGGCTACACCTTC
-	-	TRBV19	TRBJ1-2	CASSIPGSIYGYTF	TGTGCCAGTAGCATACCGGGGTCGATCTATGGCTACACCTTC
-	-	TRBV13	TRBJ2-1	CASSLALAGSSYNEQFF	TGTGCCAGCAGCTTAGCGCTAGCCGGGAGCTCCTACAATGAGCAGTTCTTC
once	-	TRBV27	TRBJ1-2	CASSLSKAGANYGYTF	TGTGCCAGCAGTTTGAGCAAGGCAGGGGCTAACTATGGCTACACCTTC
-	TRBD2	TRBV15	TRBJ2-1	CATSRDVGGGSYNEQFF	TGTGCCACCAGCAGGGACGTCGGGGGGGGCTCCTACAATGAGCAGTTCTTC
-	-	TRBV6-6	TRBJ2-1	CAAGDNEQFF	TGTGCCGCCGGAGACAATGAGCAGTTCTTC
-	TRBD2	TRBV5-1	TRBJ2-1	CASSLAPSGSTRDEQFF	TGCGCCAGCAGCTTGGCCCCTAGCGGATCTACTAGGGATGAGCAGTTCTTC
-	-	TRBV19	TRBJ2-2	CASRNGGFTGELFF	TGTGCCAGTAGGAATGGAGGGTTCACCGGGGAGCTGTTTTTT
-	TRBD2	TRBV27	TRBJ2-1	CASSLTSATLYNEQFF	TGTGCCAGCAGTTTAACTAGCGCAACACTCTACAATGAGCAGTTCTTC
-	-	TRBV7-2	TRBJ2-2	CASSPTLGNTGELFF	TGTGCCAGCAGCCCAACCCTAGGGAACACCGGGGAGCTGTTTTTT
-	TRBD1	TRBV28	TRBJ1-2	CASSLRGTGVYNYGYTF	TGTGCCAGCAGTTTGCGCGGGACAGGGGTATATAACTATGGCTACACCTTC